What follows are 20 T cell receptor beta chains derived from one specimen sequenced in a study of blood T cell repertoires in COVID-19. Profiled with immunoSEQ multiplex PCR; TCRdb holds only in-frame clones, not every one. The table lists fewer than 350,000 clones, about 86% of them singletons. Sequenced sample: PBMCs or T cells enriched from blood (not recorded which). The receptors were gathered from a middle-aged woman with acute COVID-19.

In regard to this clone: Its ends do not fully match the called genes, so a read error is possible. The chain carries TRBV5-1 and TRBJ2-1; 7 nucleotides line up with TRBD2. The CDR3 runs to 15 residues. Looked up from germline, CDR1 is SGHRS and CDR2 is YFSETQ. The CDR3 spells CASRLDAGDHNEQFF. The CDR3, as DNA: TGCGCCAGCAGATTGGACGCGGGAGACCACAATGAGCAGTTCTTC. Complete variable domain (other parts from reference TRBV5-1 and TRBJ2-1): KAGVTQTPRYLIKTRGQQVTLSCSPISGHRSVSWYQQTPGQGLQFLFEYFSETQRNKGNFPGRFSGRQFSNSRSEMNVSTLELGDSALYLCASRLDAGDHNEQFFGPGTRLTVL.

The chain recombines TRBV19 with TRBJ2-4, with TRBD1 identical over 8 bases. The CDR3 is made up of 15 amino acids. Trimming took 1 base from V and 3 from J; bases not matched to a gene: 2. CDR1 and CDR2 from the germline V gene are LNHDA and SQIVND (reference sequence). CDR3 nucleotide sequence: TGTGCCAGTAGTATAGGGACAGGGCTCAAAAACATTCAGTACTTC. It specifies CASSIGTGLKNIQYF.

The chain employs TRBV4-1 and TRBJ1-1, with no clear D. The germline gives CDR1 MGHRA, CDR2 YSYEKL. This CDR3 region has 17 residues. The germline V and J ends were trimmed by 1 base and 0 bases, with 15 bases remaining between them. As DNA, the CDR3 is TGCGCCAGCAGCCAAGGTATTTTCGGTGTGATGAACACTGAAGCTTTCTTT. Translation gives CASSQGIFGVMNTEAFF.

This rearrangement joins TRBV9 to TRBJ1-1, with 8 bases matching TRBD1. This CDR3 spans 13 amino acids. With V trimmed by 4 bases and J by 11 bases, 10 bases remained unmatched. The germline CDR1 and CDR2 sequences are SGDLS and YYNGEE. This CDR3 reads CASSSMTGDRAFF. CDR3 DNA: TGTGCCAGCAGCTCTATGACAGGGGACAGGGCTTTCTTT.

The chain uses TRBV28 and TRBJ1-2, with 10 bases matching TRBD1. The V segment lost 4 bases and the J segment 6 bases; nucleotides outside the gene matches: 8. The CDR3 has 15 residues. Germline V gene sequence: CDR1 MDHEN, CDR2 SYDVKM. The CDR3 coding sequence is TGTGCCAGCAGTTCCTCCGGGACAGGGGATCATGGCTACACCTTC. Encoded protein: CASSSSGTGDHGYTF.

This clone was found once. CDR3 sequence (DNA): TGTGCCAGCAGCCCTACGACAGGCAGCTCTGGAAACACCATATATTTT. Amino acid sequence: CASSPTTGSSGNTIYF. The J gene is TRBJ1-3, the V gene TRBV9; tentative D call: TRBD1 (6 bases). The germline V gene encodes CDR1 SGDLS and CDR2 YYNGEE. V lost 4 bases and J 0 bases, leaving 14 bases between the germline ends. The CDR3 contains 16 residues.

This chain uses TRBV28 with TRBJ1-2; 7 nucleotides align to TRBD1. Germline lookup yields CDR1 MDHEN and CDR2 SYDVKM. V lost 5 bases, J lost 4 bases, and 7 bases stayed unmatched. This CDR3 spans 14 amino acids. The CDR3 bases are TGTGCCAGCAGTCCCACTGGACAGGTCTATGGCTACACCTTC. As protein: CASSPTGQVYGYTF.

This clone was observed a handful of times. The gene calls are TRBV19 and TRBJ1-2, with D unclear. CDR1 and CDR2 from the germline V gene are LNHDA and SQIVND (reference sequence). The CDR3 sequence is 13 residues long. Trimming left V 11 bases short and J 1 base short, with 14 bases between. CDR3 sequence reads: CAVNGGINYGYTF. DNA of the CDR3: TGTGCCGTCAATGGAGGGATTAACTATGGCTACACCTTC.

This chain links TRBV7-2 with TRBJ2-1; 11 bases agree with TRBD2. This CDR3 is 15 amino acids long. Looked up from germline, CDR1 is SGHTA and CDR2 is FQGNSA. Trimming cost V 7 bases and J 4 bases; bases outside gene matches: 6. The CDR3 is CASNLAGGNYNEQFF. In DNA, the CDR3 is TGTGCCAGCAATCTAGCGGGGGGTAATTACAATGAGCAGTTCTTC.

The V call is TRBV27, the J call TRBJ1-6; D is unresolved. Germline values: CDR1 MNHEY, CDR2 SMNVEV (reference sequence). V shed 4 bases and J shed 2 bases, with 9 bases lying between them. The CDR3 sequence is 15 residues long. The CDR3 spells CASSSGGAYNSPLHF. Here the CDR3 DNA reads TGTGCCAGCAGTTCTGGCGGGGCCTATAATTCACCCCTCCACTTT.

The gene calls are TRBV19 and TRBJ1-6, with TRBD1 matching 8 bases. The CDR3 length is 14 residues. V was pared by 6 bases and J by 5 bases, with 3 bases of the junction left unmatched. Germline-derived CDR1 and CDR2 are LNHDA and SQIVND (reference sequence). DNA of the CDR3: TGTGCCAGTAGAAACAGGGGGAATAATTCACCCCTCCACTTT. It is translated as CASRNRGNNSPLHF.

The V and J genes are TRBV10-3 and TRBJ2-3; 8 nucleotides agree with TRBD2. The CDR3 consists of 17 residues. The germline V gene encodes CDR1 ENHRY and CDR2 SYGVKD. J lost 0 bases, V lost 5 bases, and 10 bases had no gene match. The CDR3 spells CAISPDVASGSTDTQYF. The CDR3 DNA reads TGTGCCATCAGTCCCGATGTGGCTAGCGGGAGCACAGATACGCAGTATTTT.

The chain combines TRBV10-2 with TRBJ2-3, with 9 bases fitting TRBD2. The CDR3 covers 14 residues. V gave up 7 bases and J gave up 4 bases; unmatched junction bases: 6. Germline V gene data show CDR1 as WSHSY and CDR2 as SAAADI. In DNA form, the CDR3 reads TGCGCCAGCACCCTCACTAGCGGGTCAGATACGCAGTATTTT. Protein: CASTLTSGSDTQYF.

This clone was seen just once. V is TRBV3-1 (or the pseudogene TRBV3-2) and J is TRBJ2-5; the match to TRBD2 covers 9 bases. V lost 6 bases, J lost 5 bases, and 7 bases stayed unmatched. Germline V gene sequence: CDR1 LGHDT, CDR2 YNNKEL (reference sequence). CDR3 size: 14 residues. The CDR3 spells CASRQREVGETQYF. The CDR3 DNA reads TGTGCCAGCAGACAGCGGGAGGTGGGGGAGACCCAGTACTTC.

This chain uses TRBV7-8 with TRBJ2-3; 8 positions match TRBD2. The CDR3 spans 15 residues. Germline trimming cut 4 bases from V and 3 bases from J; bases unmatched to any gene: 6. Germline V lookup: CDR1 SGHVS, CDR2 FQNEAQ. CDR3 bases: TGTGCCAGCAGCTCAACCGGGACTAGGACAGATACGCAGTATTTT. This gives the protein CASSSTGTRTDTQYF.

This chain uses TRBV28 with TRBJ2-7; D gene ambiguous. Germline V gives CDR1 MDHEN, CDR2 SYDVKM. V gave up 1 base and J gave up 6 bases, with 7 bases separating them. The CDR3 loop spans 12 amino acids. The CDR3 nucleotides read TGTGCCAGCAGTTTATCCCGGGTCGAGCAGTACTTC. This translates into CASSLSRVEQYF.

The chain joins TRBV5-4 to TRBJ2-2, with D perhaps matching TRBD2 (6 bases). Germline V gene sequence: CDR1 SGHNT, CDR2 YYREEE (reference sequence). Deletions cut 1 base from V and 2 bases from J, with 12 bases between. The CDR3 is 16 amino acids. CDR3 sequence reads: CASSLPRGINTGELFF. The CDR3 DNA reads TGTGCCAGCAGCTTGCCTCGGGGGATAAACACCGGGGAGCTGTTTTTT.

The chain employs TRBV7-7 and TRBJ1-2; D gene unclear. This CDR3 comprises 15 residues. V lost 8 bases, J lost 0 bases, and 16 bases lay in between. Germline V gives CDR1 SSHAT, CDR2 FNYEAQ (reference sequence). The CDR3 spells CASGPDNPPNYGYTF. The CDR3 DNA follows: TGTGCCAGCGGCCCTGACAACCCCCCTAACTATGGCTACACCTTC.

The J gene is TRBJ2-5, the V gene TRBV5-1, with D hard to call. The CDR3 is 14 residues long. Germline CDR1 reads SGHRS; CDR2 reads YFSETQ. V was clipped by 4 bases and J by 1 base, with 11 bases between them. CDR3 loop: CASSALLGQETQYF. The CDR3 nucleotides read TGCGCCAGCAGCGCACTCCTCGGCCAAGAGACCCAGTACTTC.

The chain combines TRBV6-6 with TRBJ2-3; 14 nucleotides agree with TRBD2. CDR3 length: 16 residues. J was trimmed by 2 bases and V by 5 bases; bases with no gene match: 3. Germline V gives CDR1 MNHNY, CDR2 SVGAGI (reference sequence). The CDR3 here is CASSRGLAGVTDTQYF. In DNA form, the CDR3 reads TGTGCCAGCAGTAGGGGACTAGCGGGAGTCACAGATACGCAGTATTTT.